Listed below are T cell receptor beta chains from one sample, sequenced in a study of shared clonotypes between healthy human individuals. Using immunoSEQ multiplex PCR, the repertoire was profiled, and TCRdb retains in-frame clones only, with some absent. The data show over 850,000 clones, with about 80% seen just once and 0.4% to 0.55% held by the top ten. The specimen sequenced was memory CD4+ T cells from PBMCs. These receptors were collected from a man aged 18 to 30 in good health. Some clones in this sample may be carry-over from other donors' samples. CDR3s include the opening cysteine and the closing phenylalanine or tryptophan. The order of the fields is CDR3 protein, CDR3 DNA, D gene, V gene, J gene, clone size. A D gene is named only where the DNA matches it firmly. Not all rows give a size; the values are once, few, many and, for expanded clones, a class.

CASSLVIGQTLYEQYF	TGTGCCAGCAGCTTAGTAATTGGACAGACCCTTTACGAGCAGTACTTC	NA	TRBV7-2	TRBJ2-7	NA
CASSLAVYNEQFF	TGTGCCAGCAGCTTAGCGGTTTACAATGAGCAGTTCTTC	NA	TRBV7-3	TRBJ2-1	NA
CASSLQILRQGANEQFF	TGCGCCAGCAGCCTACAAATCCTCCGACAGGGAGCAAATGAGCAGTTCTTC	TRBD1	TRBV5-1	TRBJ2-1	NA
CASSPAGQGGTYEQYF	TGTGCCAGCAGCCCGGCGGGACAGGGTGGTACCTACGAGCAGTACTTC	TRBD1	TRBV27	TRBJ2-7	NA
CASSPGLAESYEQYF	TGTGCCAGCTCACCAGGGTTAGCGGAGTCCTACGAGCAGTACTTC	NA	TRBV18	TRBJ2-7	NA
CASYPVGGAPSYEQYF	TGTGCCAGCTACCCAGTCGGGGGGGCTCCCTCCTACGAGCAGTACTTC	TRBD2	TRBV28	TRBJ2-7	NA
CASSYSRGNYGYTF	TGTGCCAGCAGTTACTCGAGGGGAAACTATGGCTACACCTTC	NA	TRBV6-6	TRBJ1-2	few
CASSPRGSLSHGYTF	TGTGCCAGCAGTCCTAGGGGTAGCCTTTCCCATGGCTACACCTTC	NA	TRBV6-1	TRBJ1-2	NA
CAWSWAENSPLHF	TGTGCCTGGAGTTGGGCTGAAAATTCACCCCTCCACTTT	NA	TRBV30	TRBJ1-6	NA
CAISHPGQGSSYEQYF	TGTGCCATCAGTCATCCGGGACAGGGGAGTTCCTACGAGCAGTACTTC	TRBD1	TRBV10-3	TRBJ2-7	NA
CASTVESETQYF	TGCGCCAGCACGGTGGAATCGGAGACCCAGTACTTC	NA	TRBV5-1	TRBJ2-5	NA
CARTRQKTGGIEQYF	TGTGCCCGCACGAGACAAAAGACAGGGGGCATCGAGCAGTACTTC	TRBD1	TRBV2	TRBJ2-7	NA
CASSLSGGGNTEAFF	TGTGCCAGCAGTTTGTCAGGTGGAGGAAACACTGAAGCTTTCTTT	NA	TRBV2	TRBJ1-1	NA
CAISTDPPYNEQFF	TGTGCCATCAGTACGGACCCCCCCTACAATGAGCAGTTCTTC	NA	TRBV10-3	TRBJ2-1	NA
CASSPRTSGRTGELFF	TGTGCCAGCAGTCCGCGGACTAGCGGGAGGACCGGGGAGCTGTTTTTT	TRBD2	TRBV28	TRBJ2-2	NA
CAWSRDRGLGSSYNEQFF	TGTGCCTGGAGCCGAGACAGGGGGTTGGGAAGCTCCTACAATGAGCAGTTCTTC	TRBD1	TRBV30	TRBJ2-1	NA
CASSQGLHSYNEQFF	TGTGCCAGCAGCCAGGGACTACACTCCTACAATGAGCAGTTCTTC	TRBD2	TRBV5-4	TRBJ2-1	NA
CASSHPGDNYGYTF	TGTGCCAGCAGCCACCCGGGGGATAACTATGGCTACACCTTC	NA	TRBV7-2	TRBJ1-2	NA
CASRQTGTDTQYF	TGTGCCAGCAGACAAACAGGGACAGATACGCAGTATTTT	NA	TRBV27	TRBJ2-3	NA
CSVQGRDTNTEAFF	TGCAGCGTCCAAGGCCGGGACACCAACACTGAAGCTTTCTTT	NA	TRBV29-1	TRBJ1-1	NA
CASSQEMRNNQPQHF	TGCGCCAGCAGCCAAGAAATGAGGAACAATCAGCCCCAGCATTTT	NA	TRBV4-1	TRBJ1-5	few
CASSRQGRVGHYEQYF	TGTGCCAGCAGTCGACAGGGCCGGGTGGGTCACTACGAGCAGTACTTC	TRBD1	TRBV27	TRBJ2-7	once
CASCWSAGEQFF	TGTGCCAGCTGTTGGTCCGCAGGGGAGCAGTTCTTC	NA	TRBV2	TRBJ2-1	many
CASSKDRGLYEQYF	TGCGCCAGCAGCAAGGACAGGGGGCTCTACGAGCAGTACTTC	TRBD1	TRBV5-1	TRBJ2-7	NA
CASTWDRAYNEQFF	TGTGCCAGCACGTGGGACAGGGCATACAATGAGCAGTTCTTC	TRBD1	TRBV11-2	TRBJ2-1	NA
CASSPKRGPYEQYF	TGCGCCAGCAGCCCGAAGCGGGGCCCTTACGAGCAGTACTTC	TRBD2	TRBV4-1	TRBJ2-7	NA
CASSDEREADEQFF	TGTGCCAGCAGTGATGAGCGGGAGGCCGATGAGCAGTTCTTC	TRBD2	TRBV2	TRBJ2-1	NA
CASMVAGGGDEQFF	TGTGCCAGCATGGTAGCGGGAGGTGGGGATGAGCAGTTCTTC	TRBD2	TRBV28	TRBJ2-1	NA
CASSQRQGVGYNEQFF	TGTGCCAGCAGTCAGCGTCAGGGCGTAGGGTACAATGAGCAGTTCTTC	NA	TRBV7-6	TRBJ2-1	NA
CASSGTSGLNPYNEQFF	TGTGCCAGCTCCGGGACTAGCGGCTTGAACCCCTACAATGAGCAGTTCTTC	TRBD2	TRBV2	TRBJ2-1	NA
CAWSVGLNTEAFF	TGTGCCTGGAGTGTTGGCCTTAACACTGAAGCTTTCTTT	NA	TRBV30	TRBJ1-1	NA
CASSPRSSYEQYF	TGTGCCAGCAGCCCTCGTAGCTCCTACGAGCAGTACTTC	NA	TRBV11-2	TRBJ2-7	once
CASSQDGGADTQYF	TGCGCCAGCAGCCAGGACGGGGGGGCGGATACGCAGTATTTT	TRBD2	TRBV4-1	TRBJ2-3	NA
CASRATGGTEAFF	TGCGCCAGCAGGGCGACAGGGGGGACTGAAGCTTTCTTT	TRBD1	TRBV5-1	TRBJ1-1	NA
CASSPFIGTSVTYEQYF	TGTGCCAGCAGTCCCTTTATTGGGACTAGCGTAACCTACGAGCAGTACTTC	TRBD2	TRBV27	TRBJ2-7	NA
CASSFDGTDTQYF	TGTGCCAGCAGCTTCGACGGCACAGATACGCAGTATTTT	NA	TRBV7-9	TRBJ2-3	NA
CASSGAQDGEQFF	TGCGCCAGTAGCGGGGCCCAAGACGGTGAGCAGTTCTTC	TRBD2	TRBV5-1	TRBJ2-1	NA
CASSLRGQGAGGGYTF	TGCGCCAGCAGCTTGAGAGGGCAGGGGGCAGGCGGCGGCTACACCTTC	TRBD1	TRBV5-1	TRBJ1-2	once
CASSLSTGWQDYGYTF	TGTGCCAGCAGCTTATCGACAGGGTGGCAGGACTATGGCTACACCTTC	TRBD1	TRBV7-2	TRBJ1-2	NA
CASSPGLLRGANYGYTF	TGTGCCAGCAGCCCGGGACTTCTCCGGGGGGCTAACTATGGCTACACCTTC	NA	TRBV5-4	TRBJ1-2	NA
CASSLADRSNYGYTF	TGTGCCAGCAGCTTGGCGGACAGAAGTAACTATGGCTACACCTTC	NA	TRBV5-6	TRBJ1-2	NA
CASSSVEGQREINEQFF	TGTGCCAGCAGCTCCGTGGAGGGGCAGCGGGAGATCAATGAGCAGTTCTTC	TRBD2	TRBV7-2	TRBJ2-1	once
CASSYGRQGTDTQYF	TGTGCCAGCAGTTACGGTCGGCAGGGCACAGATACGCAGTATTTT	NA	TRBV6-6	TRBJ2-3	NA
CAWSVRPETQYF	TGTGCCTGGAGTGTACGTCCGGAGACCCAGTACTTC	NA	TRBV30	TRBJ2-5	NA
CASSLADRAYGYTF	TGTGCCAGCAGTTTAGCCGACAGGGCCTATGGCTACACCTTC	TRBD1	TRBV28	TRBJ1-2	NA
CAGKLDPDRDLEQYF	TGTGCCGGCAAACTCGACCCGGACAGGGATCTCGAGCAGTACTTC	TRBD1	TRBV6-1	TRBJ2-7	NA
CASSQQQGHYGYTF	TGCGCCAGCAGCCAACAACAGGGGCACTATGGCTACACCTTC	TRBD1	TRBV5-1	TRBJ1-2	NA
CASSAAGSDTQYF	TGTGCCAGCAGCGCGGCAGGGTCAGATACGCAGTATTTT	NA	TRBV9	TRBJ2-3	few
CASGRNRVMAFF	TGTGCCAGCGGAAGAAACAGGGTAATGGCTTTCTTT	NA	TRBV2	TRBJ1-1	NA
CASSSRGLDIYGYTF	TGTGCCAGCAGTTCCAGGGGTCTGGATATCTATGGCTACACCTTC	NA	TRBV27	TRBJ1-2	NA
CASSSTGFTEKQYF	TGTGCCAGCAGCTCCACGGGATTTACGGAAAAGCAGTACTTC	NA	TRBV7-4	TRBJ2-7	NA
CASSRNTGELFF	TGTGCCAGCAGCCGGAACACCGGGGAGCTGTTTTTT	NA	TRBV7-3	TRBJ2-2	few
CASSLSGDNEQFF	TGTGCCAGCAGCTTAAGTGGGGACAATGAGCAGTTCTTC	NA	TRBV7-9	TRBJ2-1	NA
CASSPKRAGADTQYF	TGTGCCAGCAGTCCCAAGCGGGCAGGGGCAGATACGCAGTATTTT	NA	TRBV27	TRBJ2-3	NA